This entry lists 19 T cell receptor beta chains sequenced from one sample in a study of vaccination and CD4 T cells after COVID-19. Treatment specified: roughly 11-day PBMC culture with coronavirus spike peptide pools or control peptides (ViraFEST assay). Oncomine TCR Beta short-read sequencing was applied to DNA from cultured CD4+ T cells. TCRdb used MiXCR to reprocess the PCR reads, holding one entry per CDR3 protein. The sample yields almost 20,000 distinct CDR3 sequences, around 53% seen once. Antigens of these TCRs are unknown. The material sequenced was CD4+ T cells from blood, cultured in vitro. These receptors were obtained from a human donor who had recovered from COVID-19.

The V gene is TRBV11-3, the J gene TRBJ2-1; D is uncertain. The V gene lost 1 base and the J gene lost 3 bases, with 4 bases spanning the gap. Germline V gene data show CDR1 as SGHNT and CDR2 as YENEEA. The CDR3 covers 13 residues. CDR3 sequence (DNA): TGTGCCAGCAGCTTAGGGGACTACAATGAGCAGTTCTTC. This codes for CASSLGDYNEQFF.

The V gene is TRBV6-5, the J gene TRBJ2-7, with TRBD2 matching over 10 bases. This CDR3 has 14 residues. CDR1 and CDR2 from the germline V gene are MNHEY and SVGAGI. V lost 3 bases and J lost 9; bases outside the gene matches: 8. In nucleotides, the CDR3 is TGTGCCAGCAGTTATGGGACTAGCGACTCCGGGCAGTACTTC. It specifies CASSYGTSDSGQYF.

This clonotype was seen a handful of times. The V and J genes are TRBV6-1 and TRBJ1-1, with a tentative D call TRBD1 (6 bases). The CDR3 contains 14 residues. Per the germline V gene, CDR1 is MNHNS and CDR2 is SASEGT. The V and J ends lost 8 bases and 2 bases respectively, with 15 bases between them. CDR3 bases: TGTGCCAGCCACTGGGACACAGTTAACACTGAAGCTTTCTTT. This sequence encodes CASHWDTVNTEAFF.

This clonotype was counted between two and nine times. The chain carries TRBV2 and TRBJ2-3; 9 nucleotides match TRBD1. This CDR3 is 17 amino acids long. V lost 6 bases, J lost 5 bases, and 15 bases stayed unmatched. Germline V gene sequence: CDR1 SNHLY, CDR2 FYNNEI. CDR3 loop: CASSTQNGTGYIDTQYF. The CDR3 nucleotides read TGTGCCAGCAGCACCCAGAACGGGACAGGGTATATAGATACGCAGTATTTT.

This chain joins TRBV19 and TRBJ1-2; the D gene is possibly TRBD1 (6 bases). Per the germline V gene, CDR1 is LNHDA and CDR2 is SQIVND (reference sequence). The CDR3 has 16 amino acids. The ends were cut back, 4 bases at V and 1 base at J, with 16 bases in the middle. CDR3 region: CASSTADRRINYGYTF. CDR3 bases: TGTGCCAGTAGTACCGCAGACAGGAGAATTAACTATGGCTACACCTTC.

This clonotype was picked up one time. V usage is TRBV5-1 and J usage is TRBJ2-1; TRBD1 agrees at 9 bases. The V and J ends lost 3 bases and 9 bases, in that order; junction bases with no gene match: 4. The germline CDR1 and CDR2 sequences are SGHRS and YFSETQ. This CDR3 is built from 13 residues. For the CDR3, the DNA is TGCGCCAGCAGCTGGGGACAGGGTAGTGAGCAGTTCTTC. Amino acids: CASSWGQGSEQFF.

This clonotype was recorded only once. The rearrangement joins TRBV20-1 to TRBJ1-2; TRBD1 matches at 9 bases. V shed 0 bases and J 5 bases; nucleotides not matched to a gene: 4. The CDR3 covers 14 residues. The germline V gene has CDR1 DFQATT and CDR2 SNEGSKA (reference sequence). The CDR3: CSARDDRGKYGYTF. In DNA, the CDR3 is TGCAGTGCTAGAGATGACAGGGGGAAATATGGCTACACCTTC.

This sequence joins TRBV7-2 and TRBJ1-5; 8 bases match TRBD1. The germline V gene has CDR1 SGHTA and CDR2 FQGNSA. The CDR3 is 14 amino acids. J lost 4 bases, V lost 5 bases, and 4 bases had no gene match. This chain's CDR3 is CASSPRTGNQPQHF. The DNA for the CDR3 is TGTGCCAGCAGCCCTCGGACAGGGAATCAGCCCCAGCATTTT. Supplemented by reference TRBV7-2 and TRBJ1-5, the full variable domain reads GAGVSQSPSNKVTEKGKDVELRCDPISGHTALYWYRQSLGQGLEFLIYFQGNSAPDKSGLPSDRFSAERTGGSVSTLTIQRTQQEDSAVYLCASSPRTGNQPQHFGDGTRLSIL.

This clonotype was counted only a few times. CDR3 protein: CSAARGTGGYSNQPQHF. For the CDR3, the DNA is TGCAGTGCTGCGCGCGGGACAGGGGGATATAGCAATCAGCCCCAGCATTTT. V gene TRBV20-1 combines with J gene TRBJ1-5, with 11 positions matching TRBD1. The germline CDR1 and CDR2 sequences are DFQATT and SNEGSKA (reference sequence). Losses at the gene ends were 5 bases for V and 0 bases for J; bases not matched to a gene: 9. This CDR3 region has 17 residues.

The chain uses TRBV10-1 and TRBJ1-1, with D possibly TRBD1 on 5 matching bases. V gave up 0 bases and J gave up 5 bases, with 10 bases separating them. The length of the CDR3 is 14 residues. Germline values: CDR1 WNHNN, CDR2 SYGVQD (reference sequence). For the CDR3, the DNA is TGCGCCAGCAGTGAGTCGGTGACAGATACTGAAGCTTTCTTT. It yields the protein CASSESVTDTEAFF.

A few counts support this clonotype. V and J are TRBV7-6 and TRBJ2-3, with 16 bases lining up with TRBD2. In germline, CDR1 is SGHVS, CDR2 FNYEAQ. The V gene end was trimmed by 0 bases and the J gene end by 5 bases; junction bases not matched to a gene: 11. This CDR3 is 20 amino acids long. The CDR3 bases are TGTGCCAGCAGCTTAGCGTTCGGGACTAGCGGGAGGGCCGGAAAAGATACGCAGTATTTT. Protein: CASSLAFGTSGRAGKDTQYF.

The chain links TRBV10-3 to TRBJ1-6; a weak D match, TRBD1 (5 bases). This CDR3 is 15 amino acids long. The germline V gene encodes CDR1 ENHRY and CDR2 SYGVKD. V lost 2 bases, J lost 6 bases, and 11 bases lay in between. This CDR3 reads CAISEGTDINSPLHF. The CDR3 coding sequence is TGTGCCATCAGTGAGGGGACGGACATTAATTCACCCCTCCACTTT.

By proportion, this clonotype is large (0.1 to 1%). The chain carries TRBV20-1 and TRBJ2-1; 9 bases fit TRBD1. The length of the CDR3 is 15 residues. Losses at the gene ends were 3 bases for V and 4 bases for J; bases not matched to a gene: 7. CDR1 is DFQATT, CDR2 SNEGSKA, per germline (reference sequence). The DNA of the CDR3 is TGCAGTGCTAGTTTACGACAGGGGGGGTACAATGAGCAGTTCTTC. This codes for CSASLRQGGYNEQFF.

This rearrangement joins TRBV6-1 to TRBJ2-2; no definite D call. The CDR3 consists of 14 residues. Between the trimmed V and J ends, which lost 4 bases and 4 bases, there was a span of 10 bases. Germline V CDR1 and CDR2: MNHNS, SASEGT. This CDR3 reads CASSAEVFTGELFF. CDR3 nucleotide sequence: TGTGCCAGCAGTGCCGAGGTCTTCACCGGGGAGCTGTTTTTT.

The gene calls are TRBV27 and TRBJ1-1; 9 bases are shared with TRBD1. Germline CDR1 reads MNHEY; CDR2 reads SMNVEV (reference sequence). With 6 bases clipped from V and 7 bases from J, the junction kept 9 bases outside the gene matches. The CDR3 runs 14 residues. The CDR3 is CASRRPGQGIEAFF. The CDR3 DNA sequence: TGTGCCAGCAGACGCCCAGGACAGGGGATTGAAGCTTTCTTT.

The chain combines TRBV28 with TRBJ2-7; 7 bases fit TRBD2. The CDR3 has 14 amino acids. Germline CDR1 and CDR2: MDHEN and SYDVKM. V shed 7 bases, J shed 3 bases, and the junction held 9 bases outside the gene matches. DNA of the CDR3: TGTGCCAGCACCCTGGTATCGGGAGGCTACGAGCAGTACTTC. As protein: CASTLVSGGYEQYF.

The chain carries TRBV27 and TRBJ2-3; D is uncertain. V dropped 5 bases and J dropped 0 bases, with 12 bases sitting between them. The CDR3 length is 15 residues. The germline CDR1 and CDR2 sequences are MNHEY and SMNVEV (reference sequence). In DNA, the CDR3 is TGTGCCAGCAGTACCCGTGGCACTAGCACAGATACGCAGTATTTT. This sequence encodes CASSTRGTSTDTQYF.

This clonotype was seen a handful of times. The rearrangement uses TRBV12-3 or TRBV12-4 and TRBJ1-1; TRBD1 aligns across 7 bases. Losses at the gene ends were 4 bases for V and 7 bases for J; bases not matched to a gene: 3. The CDR3 totals 12 residues. CDR3 in amino acids: CASSSTGVEAFF. The CDR3 DNA reads TGTGCCAGCAGTTCCACAGGGGTTGAAGCTTTCTTT.

The chain carries TRBV5-1 and TRBJ1-6, with a weak D call TRBD1 (5 bases). There are 15 residues in the CDR3. Trimming pared 3 bases from V and 5 bases from J, leaving 12 bases between. CDR1 is SGHRS, CDR2 YFSETQ, per germline. The CDR3 sequence: CASSYGGGDNSPLHF. The CDR3 nucleotides read TGCGCCAGCAGCTACGGGGGAGGGGATAATTCACCCCTCCACTTT.